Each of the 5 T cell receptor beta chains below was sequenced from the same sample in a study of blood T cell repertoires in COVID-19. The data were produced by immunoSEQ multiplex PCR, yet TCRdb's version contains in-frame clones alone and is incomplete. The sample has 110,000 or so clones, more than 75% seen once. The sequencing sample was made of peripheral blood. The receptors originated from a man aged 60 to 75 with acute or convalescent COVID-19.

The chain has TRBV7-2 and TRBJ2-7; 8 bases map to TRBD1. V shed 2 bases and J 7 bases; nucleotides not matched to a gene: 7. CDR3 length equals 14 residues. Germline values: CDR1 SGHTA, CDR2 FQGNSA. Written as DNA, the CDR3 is TGTGCCAGCAGCTTAAATCGGCACAGGGGGGAGCAGTACTTC. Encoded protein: CASSLNRHRGEQYF.

The CDR3, as DNA: TGTGCCAGCAGCCCTATGAAGGGGGTATACGAGCAGTACTTC. The encoded protein is CASSPMKGVYEQYF. The gene calls are TRBV7-2 and TRBJ2-7; a weak D match, TRBD1 (6 bases). This CDR3 has 14 amino acids. Trimming shortened V by 5 bases and J by 4 bases, and 15 bases separated the two germline ends. The V gene's germline CDR1 is SGHTA and CDR2 FQGNSA.

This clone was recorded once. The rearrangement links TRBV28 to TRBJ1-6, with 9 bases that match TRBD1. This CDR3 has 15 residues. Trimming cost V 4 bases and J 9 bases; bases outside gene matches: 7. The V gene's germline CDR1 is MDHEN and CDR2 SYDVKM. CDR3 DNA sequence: TGTGCCAGCAGTTCCTCCGGGACAGGGATTTCACCCCTCCACTTT. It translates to CASSSSGTGISPLHF.

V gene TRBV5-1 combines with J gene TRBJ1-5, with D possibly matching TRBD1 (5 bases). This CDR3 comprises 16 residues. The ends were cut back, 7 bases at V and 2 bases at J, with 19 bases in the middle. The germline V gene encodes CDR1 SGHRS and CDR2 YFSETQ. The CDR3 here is CASPHGGRVGNQPQHF. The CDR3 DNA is TGCGCCAGCCCTCATGGGGGGAGGGTTGGCAATCAGCCCCAGCATTTT.

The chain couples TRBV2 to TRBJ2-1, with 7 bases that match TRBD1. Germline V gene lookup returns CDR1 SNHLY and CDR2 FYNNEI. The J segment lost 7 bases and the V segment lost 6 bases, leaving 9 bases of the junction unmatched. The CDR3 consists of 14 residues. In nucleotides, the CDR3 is TGTGCCAGCAGCGCCCGGACAGGTGGGAATGAGCAGTTCTTC. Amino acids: CASSARTGGNEQFF.